This TCR beta chain was captured in a study of blood T cell repertoires in COVID-19. The CDR3 runs 15 residues. The germline V gene encodes CDR1 MDHEN and CDR2 SYDVKM. Between the trimmed V and J ends, which lost 7 bases and 5 bases, there was a span of 17 bases. Libraries were prepared by immunoSEQ multiplex PCR; TCRdb keeps only in-frame clonotypes and omits some of them. The table lists about 150,000 clones, over 65% of them singletons, with approximately 1.8% in the top ten. The origin of this receptor is a man older than 75 with acute or convalescent COVID-19. The sequenced sample consisted of peripheral blood. V and J are TRBV28 and TRBJ1-4; a weak D match, TRBD1 (5 bases). The CDR3 bases are TGTGCCAGCATCCCCGGGGGGGGAGCGAATGAAAAACTGTTTTTT. Amino acid sequence: CASIPGGGANEKLFF.